The 15 T cell receptor beta chains in this list originate from one sample, sequenced in a study of T-cell reconstitution after alpha-beta-depleted transplantation in children. A TCRbeta library incorporating unique molecular identifiers was prepared. TCRdb itself ran the PCR reads through MiXCR, one entry per CDR3 protein. Here the sample spans some 530,000 distinct CDR3 sequences, around 12% being singletons. Sequencing used PBMCs from the stem cell graft donor, obtained from the stem cell graft. These receptor sequences come from a human donor who donated a stem cell graft to a child with combined immunodeficiency.

The table lists this clonotype with many counts. The gene calls are TRBV29-1 and TRBJ2-1, with TRBD2 as a possible D gene (6 bases). The CDR3 length is 15 residues. Germline V gives CDR1 SQVTM, CDR2 ANQGSEA. Trimming removed 4 bases at V and 4 bases at J, with 17 bases between. The CDR3 DNA reads as TGCAGCGTTGTTGGGACTCCGGAGGGTTACAATGAGCAGTTCTTC. Protein product: CSVVGTPEGYNEQFF.

This rearrangement joins TRBV5-4 to TRBJ2-3; a possible D gene is TRBD1 (6 bases). There are 17 residues in the CDR3. V lost 5 bases, J lost 0 bases, and 19 bases lay in between. In germline, CDR1 is SGHNT, CDR2 YYREEE (reference sequence). The CDR3 DNA reads as TGTGCCAGCAGTTACGATTACAGGGTCCCTAGCACAGATACGCAGTATTTT. The encoded protein is CASSYDYRVPSTDTQYF.

This clonotype was recorded a few times. This chain connects TRBV6-6 to TRBJ1-1; no clear D. This CDR3 has 13 amino acids. The V end was cut by 6 bases, the J end by 1 base, with 9 bases between. CDR1 MNHNY and CDR2 SVGAGI come from the germline V gene (reference sequence). CDR3 in amino acids: CASRTLRNTEAFF. In DNA, the CDR3 is TGTGCCAGCAGGACCCTTAGGAACACTGAAGCTTTCTTT.

Many counts were recorded for this clonotype. The chain uses TRBV15 and TRBJ2-1, with 12 bases fitting TRBD2. The CDR3 has 16 amino acids. The germline V gene encodes CDR1 LNHNV and CDR2 YYDKDF (reference sequence). V lost 2 bases, J lost 8 bases, and 7 bases stayed unmatched. CDR3 in DNA: TGTGCCACCAGCAGACGACTAGCGGGAGAGTTAGATGAGCAGTTCTTC. It encodes CATSRRLAGELDEQFF.

Note on this clonotype: An end of the junction does not agree with germline; a read error may underlie this. The chain joins TRBV6-1 to TRBJ2-3; 14 bases are shared with TRBD2. This CDR3 contains 19 residues. CDR1 is MNHNS, CDR2 SASEGT, per germline. The CDR3 is CASSGGLAGGNPSTNTQYF. CDR3 nucleotide sequence: TGTGCCAGCAGTGGAGGACTAGCGGGAGGCAACCCTAGCACAAATACGCAGTATTTT.

This clonotype was seen only a few times. This chain connects TRBV5-5 to TRBJ1-5, with 7 bases that match TRBD1. Germline lookup yields CDR1 SGHKS and CDR2 YYEKEE (reference sequence). V lost 1 base to trimming and J lost 7 bases; unmatched junction nucleotides: 8. The CDR3 consists of 15 residues. This chain's CDR3 is CASSLMLTGTQPQHF. CDR3 DNA: TGTGCCAGCAGCTTGATGCTGACAGGGACCCAGCCCCAGCATTTT.

The chain joins TRBV20-1 to TRBJ2-5; 8 bases align to TRBD2. The CDR3 has 15 residues. J lost 5 bases, V lost 2 bases, and 10 bases had no gene match. Germline V gene lookup returns CDR1 DFQATT and CDR2 SNEGSKA (reference sequence). CDR3 DNA sequence: TGCAGTGCTAGACCAGCGGGGGCCTCCTGGGAGACCCAGTACTTC. Encoded protein: CSARPAGASWETQYF.

This chain connects TRBV12-3 or TRBV12-4 to TRBJ2-3; D unresolved. The CDR3 is 11 amino acids. V lost 8 bases, J lost 5 bases, and 8 bases lay in between. DNA of the CDR3: TGTGCCAGCCTCGTGGGAGATACGCAGTATTTT. The encoded protein is CASLVGDTQYF.

J is TRBJ1-1 and V is TRBV4-3, with D possibly TRBD1 on 5 matching bases. The CDR3 runs to 16 residues. Germline V lookup: CDR1 LGHNA, CDR2 YSLEER. Trimming took off 4 bases at V and 4 bases at J, with 19 bases between the two ends. In nucleotides, the CDR3 is TGCGCCAGCAGCCTATTGACAGTGGGGCTGGGCACTGAAGCTTTCTTT. Translating it yields CASSLLTVGLGTEAFF.

This clonotype was detected only a few times. This chain joins TRBV12-3 or TRBV12-4 and TRBJ2-3; D gene ambiguous. Trimming removed 5 bases from V and 2 bases from J, with 11 bases in between. The CDR3 runs 14 residues. This chain's CDR3 is CASSRGTHTDTQYF. CDR3 in DNA: TGTGCCAGCAGTCGAGGCACCCACACAGATACGCAGTATTTT.

The chain links TRBV9 to TRBJ2-1; D is uncertain. CDR3 size: 13 residues. CDR1 and CDR2 from the germline V gene are SGDLS and YYNGEE. Trimming removed 3 bases from V and 5 bases from J, with 9 bases in between. The CDR3 here is CASSAHENNEQFF. CDR3 nucleotide sequence: TGTGCCAGCAGCGCCCACGAGAACAATGAGCAGTTCTTC.

The chain couples TRBV7-2 to TRBJ2-3; D might be TRBD2 (5 bases). V was cut by 0 bases and J by 0 bases, with 10 bases left in between. The CDR3 has 16 residues. Germline lookup yields CDR1 SGHTA and CDR2 FQGNSA. CDR3 in DNA: TGTGCCAGCAGCTTAGCCCTAGCCACAAGCACAGATACGCAGTATTTT. Translated: CASSLALATSTDTQYF.

The chain couples TRBV24-1 to TRBJ2-1; 13 nucleotides align to TRBD2. Germline V gene data show CDR1 as KGHDR and CDR2 as SFDVKD. The CDR3 length is 18 residues. The V and J ends lost 4 bases and 9 bases, in that order; junction bases with no gene match: 14. CDR3 sequence: CATSDRPLGLAGVGEQFF. DNA of the CDR3: TGTGCCACCAGTGACCGCCCCCTTGGACTAGCGGGAGTTGGTGAGCAGTTCTTC.

The V gene is TRBV12-3 or TRBV12-4, the J gene TRBJ2-7, with TRBD1 identical over 9 bases. V dropped 6 bases and J dropped 2; count of bases not matched to a gene: 8. The CDR3 runs to 15 residues. The CDR3 loop is CASRGGGQGTYEQYF. Here the CDR3 DNA reads TGTGCCAGCAGGGGAGGGGGACAGGGAACCTACGAGCAGTACTTC.

CDR3 nucleotide sequence: TGTGCCAGCAGCTTAGTGACTAGCGACACAGATACGCAGTATTTT. Its protein product is CASSLVTSDTDTQYF. V is TRBV11-2 and J is TRBJ2-3, with 8 bases aligning to TRBD2. CDR1 and CDR2 (germline): SGHAT, FQNNGV. This CDR3 is built from 15 residues. V trimming: 1 base; J trimming: 2 bases; junction bases outside the gene matches: 2.